The present T cell receptor beta chain was sequenced within a study of cytomegalovirus exposure and HLA in healthy donors (dated by TCRdb to 2015 to 2018). Turning to the overall study: An earlier analysis of approximately 590 of the donors reported about 250 Gb of sequence data and approximately 110 million unique TCR beta sequences from about 180 million T cells. An early release covering more than 500 HLA-typed donors comprised 300 to 350 gigabases of sequencing data and about 90 million unique TCR sequences. Of the 300 to 500 genotyped donors, 70% to 90% were placed in the genetic ancestry cluster associated with self-reported Caucasian donors. The study aimed to test whether cataloging public T cell receptors could reveal signatures of past pathogen exposure. The study profiled the T cell repertoires of hundreds of subjects by immunosequencing and related them to cytomegalovirus serostatus. Along with the approximately 650-subject first cohort, a separate validation cohort of 120 different subjects was used. The study combined high-throughput TCR immunosequencing, statistical association of individual TCRs with disease status, and machine learning to predict cytomegalovirus infection status. A later analysis re-examined previously published TCR beta repertoires from just over 650 donors and added high-resolution HLA genotyping to investigate patterns of TCR occurrence. In the later analysis, no new phenotypic data were used to find candidate immune exposures; instead, reliance was placed on TCR beta sequences and their occurrence across donors. An earlier analysis of around 540 of the donors applied high-throughput TCR beta sequencing to assess whether each TCR beta V gene segment acted as functional or pseudogenic. Donor age, sex, ethnicity and CMV serostatus were compiled alongside the repertoire data. A later genetic analysis took genome-wide SNP genotypes for about 55% of the roughly 670 donors and used that subset as a discovery cohort. Every repertoire in the discovery cohort had been generated on one and the same sequencing platform. HLA typing included class I and class II loci at four-digit resolution. The number of typed donors differed by locus: roughly 629-630 for A, B, C, DRB1 and DQB1; approximately 520 for DQA1; some 590 for DPA1; and roughly 490 for DPB1. A few DR-DQ haplotypes were handled as single units for association and clustering because linkage in the cohort was strong. On average, over 200,000 unique TCR beta nucleotide sequences were sequenced per donor among 350 to 400 genotyped donors of the cohort, with roughly 18% of those sequences being non-productive. General findings and caveats noted by the study authors: Sequencing depth was assumed to be roughly uniform across donors in the presence/absence analyses, though that assumption may not hold. Over 15 rarely observed V segments, including chromosome 9 orphons, were excluded from the earlier analysis of about 610 of the donors because counts were too low. Linkage disequilibrium might explain the correlated functional status among segregating V segments, but an unknown experimental factor could not be excluded. The study gave a list of some 150 TCR beta chains associated with cytomegalovirus. A further reported finding was that TCR beta sequences accurately predicted the HLA-A and HLA-B alleles for most subjects in the first cohort. The only immune exposure information available for the cohort was CMV serostatus. A later analysis found that TCR association rates varied across HLA loci, with DRB1 alleles showing the most associated TCRs and HLA-C alleles the fewest. A later genetic analysis associated a missense DCLRE1C variant with V-gene and J-gene trimming of TCR beta chains, and an independent cohort replicated the association. Strong co-occurrence of HLA alleles, especially DR and DQ, made assigning TCR associations to individual alleles difficult. Only TCR beta chains were sequenced in this cohort, and the absence of alpha or paired-chain data limited detectable features. In vitro tests confirmed that a few of the cytomegalovirus-associated TCR beta chains recognize cytomegalovirus antigens. The authors suggested that the approach could potentially be generalized to other disease states and immunological phenotypes. The sequencing pipeline was judged likely to have produced a cluster of highly shared sequence variants as a technical artifact. The classifier was reported to diagnose cytomegalovirus status with high specificity and sensitivity in both the original and validation cohorts. Some IMGT-functional V segments, including TRBV6-2 and TRBV6-3, could not be distinguished by the 87-base-pair reads and were therefore excluded. Because HLA typing was missing for some donors at each locus, association tests included only the typed subset. Compared with the roughly 670-donor mean, donors in an Asian-associated ancestry cluster had fewer N-insertions in productive TCRs, according to a later genetic analysis. While some public TCRs were present in many individuals, most TCR sequences turned up only very rarely across donors. An earlier analysis of around 500 of the donors showed that most TCR beta V segments appeared in productive rearrangements either about 90% or about 30% of the time, which broadly matched IMGT annotations. In a later analysis, several top co-occurrence clusters were reported to appear linked to parvovirus B19, influenza, CMV and Epstein-Barr virus. Specific HLA alleles were associated with roughly 17,000 TCR beta sequences at a false discovery rate of 0.05 in a later analysis. According to a later analysis, most CMV-associated TCR beta chains appeared to be HLA-restricted, and the HLA associations seemed to be driven largely by CMV exposure. A later analysis found that HLA-associated TCR beta chains were more clonally expanded and had lower generation probabilities than equally common non-associated chains.

V lost 4 bases and J lost 4 bases, and the count of bases not matched to a germline gene is 4. As encoded in the germline V gene (reference sequence), CDR1 is MNHEY while CDR2 is SMNVEV. The CDR3 measures 14 amino acids from cysteine to phenylalanine. The CDR3 DNA has 42 bases and is translated from base 1. Only one count was recorded for this clone. There is no known antigen for this receptor. There are no base qualities to consult, and no much larger clone falls within one base. The cohort consisted of 666 healthy bone marrow donors. At the time of sampling, all cohort members were nominally healthy, though unrecorded immune exposures were likely present. The donor was CMV seropositive and belonged to the group of 270 or so seropositive cohort members. Each donor provided a peripheral blood sample, and peripheral blood mononuclear cells were used for TCR beta sequencing. Genomic DNA was extracted from the blood cell samples with the Qiagen DNeasy Blood Extraction Kit.

Libraries came from the immunoSEQ multiplex PCR assay. For the multiplex PCR, a mixture combining 60 forward primers for TCR Vbeta segments and 13 reverse primers for TCR Jbeta segments was used. Amplification of the CDR3 region of rearranged TCR beta genes was performed with a multiplex PCR assay on genomic DNA. On the Illumina HiSeq System, the amplified TCR beta libraries were sequenced as 87-base-pair reads. The paper's data handling went like this. Across the 700 or so repertoires, a later analysis counted approximately 75 million unique TCR beta chains, some 11 million of which were shared by at least two donors. A nearest-neighbor algorithm error-corrected the raw reads and collapsed the reads into unique sequences, merging closely related sequences to remove PCR and sequencing errors. Alignment of CDR3 sequences to IMGT reference sequences was used to assign V, D and J gene segments. For a sequence to be retained, at least a six-nucleotide match to both a V gene segment and a J gene segment was required. A rearrangement was called productive if the CDR3 had no stop codons and remained in frame with V and J, and every other rearrangement was called non-productive. CDR3 was defined by IMGT convention, running from the second conserved V-encoded cysteine to the conserved J-encoded phenylalanine. In an earlier analysis of more than 550 of the donors, sequences lacking an unambiguous match to a single V gene segment were excluded. In an earlier analysis of almost 600 of the donors, a V segment was called functional when productive rearrangements were above 56.7%, and segregating when the standard deviation between donors exceeded 5%. A statistical classification framework was built for diagnosing cytomegalovirus status from the catalog of TCR beta chain sequences. In a later analysis, V and J genes were assigned by comparing TCR nucleotide sequences against IMGT/GENE-DB human TR gene sequences. A later analysis assigned CDR3 sequences and most-parsimonious VDJ recombination scenarios with the TCRdist pipeline. In a later analysis, each TCR beta chain was defined by its CDR3 amino acid sequence together with its V-gene family, and reads lacking a unique V-gene family were excluded. As a way to deal with suspected cross-contamination and a sequencing artifact, a later analysis dropped 500 to 700 nucleotide sequences that were highly shared and had low generation probability. In a later analysis, a clonal expansion index was calculated for each public chain from normalized within-repertoire ranks of inferred template counts. A later analysis computed generation probabilities with a VDJ recombination model fitted to out-of-frame rearrangements, and checked the results against IGoR. A later analysis scored TCR-TCR, TCR-HLA and TCR-CMV co-occurrence with hypergeometric tests, applying a repertoire-size bias correction to TCR pairs. To estimate false discovery rates, a later analysis permuted the HLA or CMV assignments 20 times. A later analysis grouped co-occurring TCRs with DBSCAN, adding TCRdist sequence similarity when clustering within HLA-allele-positive subsets. Co-occurrence clustering excluded repertoires with fewer than 30,000 or more than 120,000 public chains, plus five with anomalous nucleotide sharing. Held by TCRdb, this immuneACCESS table contains in-frame sequences only and omits some clones. Under half of the omission traces to an unresolved V gene where checked; the cause of the rest is unknown. V and J calls and clone size follow that table, whereas D and trimming were derived from the DNA. The sample table shows around 240,000 clones, and 82% are seen once. Around 5% of the sample rests with the top ten.

Material for sequencing was PBMCs. The clonotype originates from a woman aged 40 to 50 in good health and CMV-seropositive. The sequence joins TRBV27 to TRBJ2-3; TRBD2 lines up with 8 middle nucleotides. The DNA sequence is given as TGTGCCAGCAGTTCCCGGACTAGCTCAGATACGCAGTATTTT. This codes for CASSSRTSSDTQYF.